Presented here are 2 T cell receptor beta chains from one specimen sequenced in a study of regulatory T cells in long-lasting Graves disease. Library construction for TCR beta used iRepertoire HTBI primers and Arm-PCR of CDR3 regions. TCRdb re-analysed the multiplex PCR reads in MiXCR, keeping a single row per CDR3 protein. The sample has about 560,000 distinct CDR3 sequences; about 16% are singletons. Time point described: newly diagnosed GD, antithyroid drugs for less than 3 months. RNA extracted from PBMCs served as the sequencing template. These data were also filed under a second study, of T cells in Graves' hyperthyroidism and ophthalmopathy.

The sequences come from peripheral blood mononuclear cells (PBMCs), collected at new diagnosis, from a patient treated with antithyroid drugs. All receptors derive from a man in his late teens or twenties with Graves disease.

In its sample, this clonotype was seen a few times. The chain joins TRBV20-1 to TRBJ2-5; D is possibly TRBD2 (5 bases). This CDR3 comprises 14 residues. CDR1 is DFQATT and CDR2 is SNEGSKA in the germline V gene (reference sequence). The germline V and J ends were trimmed by 5 bases and 2 bases, with 15 bases remaining between them. CDR3 in DNA: TGCAGTGCTCGAAGAGGGTCGCAACAAGAGACCCAGTACTTC. This gives the protein CSARRGSQQETQYF.

This clonotype was recorded many times. Relative to the germline gene, one junction end is altered; a read error may explain this. The genes are TRBV27 and TRBJ1-1, with D maybe TRBD1 (5 bases). This CDR3 comprises 13 residues. The germline gives CDR1 MNHEY, CDR2 SMNVEV (reference sequence). The CDR3 region has the DNA TGTGCCAACAGTTCGGGACTGCACACTGAAGCTTTCTTT. Protein: CANSSGLHTEAFF.